This TCR beta chain was sequenced during a study of T cell responses to AZD1222 COVID-19 vaccine. The CDR3 consists of 13 residues. V lost 11 bases to trimming and J lost 5 bases, with 16 bases between them. Germline V gene data show CDR1 as MNHEY and CDR2 as SVGAGI. Study observations and caveats: Spike-specific TCR breadth and depth both grew after two AZD1222 doses.

The repertoire was sequenced with immunoSEQ multiplex PCR; TCRdb's copy has only in-frame clones and lacks some. The sample lists around 99,000 clones, roughly 88% occurring once. To note about this clone: As yet, its antigen is unknown.

The V and J genes are TRBV6-5 and TRBJ2-1, with no clear D. The TCR comes from an adult in good health. Specimen: peripheral blood, collected on day 0 of AZD1222 vaccination. CDR3 residues: CASEEPSHNEQFF. The CDR3, as DNA: TGTGCCTCAGAGGAGCCTTCCCACAATGAGCAGTTCTTC.